The clone carrying this T cell receptor (beta chain) was found a few times. Its target is unknown. cDNA libraries for TCR alpha and TCR beta, carrying sample barcodes and UMIs, came from 5'RACE with constant-segment primers. TCRdb ran MiXCR on the 5' RACE reads and lists one entry per CDR3 protein. The table lists 300,000 to 400,000 distinct CDR3 sequences, around 15% of them singletons, with about 24% in the top ten. This specimen comes from a study of T-cell memory formation after mild COVID-19. Study information: Most TCR clusters belonged to a single donor.

Study-wide points: Pre-infection memory harbored some responding clones, suggesting cross-reactive memory joined.

The TCR originated in a man younger than 35 who had mild COVID-19 (a few samples of this study predate the infection). Cell type and time point are not known. Sequencing was done on a sample of PBMCs or a T cell subset sorted from them (not recorded which).

Here the CDR3 reads CASSQEVYGGSVTEAFF. The CDR3 bases are TGCGCCAGCAGCCAAGAAGTCTACGGGGGCTCGGTCACTGAAGCTTTCTTT. V usage is TRBV4-3 and J usage is TRBJ1-1, with a possible D match to TRBD1 (6 bases). Per germline, CDR1 LGHNA and CDR2 YSLEER. This CDR3 has 17 residues. Trimming removed 0 bases at V and 4 bases at J, with 18 bases between.